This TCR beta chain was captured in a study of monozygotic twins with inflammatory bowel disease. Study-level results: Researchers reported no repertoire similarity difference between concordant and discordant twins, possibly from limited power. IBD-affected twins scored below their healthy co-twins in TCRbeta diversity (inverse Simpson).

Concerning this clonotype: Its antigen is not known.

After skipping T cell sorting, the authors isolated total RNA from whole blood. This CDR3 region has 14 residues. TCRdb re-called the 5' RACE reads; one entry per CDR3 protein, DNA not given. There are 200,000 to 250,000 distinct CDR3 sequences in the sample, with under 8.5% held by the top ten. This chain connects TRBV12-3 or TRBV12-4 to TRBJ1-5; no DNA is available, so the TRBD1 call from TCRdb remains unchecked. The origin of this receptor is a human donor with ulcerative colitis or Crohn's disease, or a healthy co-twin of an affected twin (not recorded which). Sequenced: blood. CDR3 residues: CASSWDSGNQPQHF.